This T cell receptor beta chain is drawn from a study of cytomegalovirus exposure and HLA in healthy donors. Study-level findings and limits: Common viral pathogens seemed to be connected with several of the most significant clusters, according to a later analysis. V- and J-gene trimming of TCR beta was linked (in a later analysis) to a missense DCLRE1C variant.

Germline CDR1 SGHVS, CDR2 FQNEAQ. There are 15 residues in the CDR3. V shed 6 bases, J shed 2 bases, and the junction held 9 bases outside the gene matches. Amplification used 60 Vbeta primers and 13 Jbeta primers. Libraries were prepared by immunoSEQ multiplex PCR; TCRdb keeps only in-frame clonotypes and omits some of them. Its listing shows some 150,000 clones. In regard to this clone: Its antigen is as yet unknown.

This chain links TRBV7-8 with TRBJ2-7; TRBD2 agrees at 8 bases. Source material: PBMCs. The TCR comes from a young woman in good health and CMV-seronegative. CDR3 in DNA: TGTGCCAGCAGACGGACGGGAGGGTTCGCCTACGAGCAGTACTTC. Protein: CASRRTGGFAYEQYF.